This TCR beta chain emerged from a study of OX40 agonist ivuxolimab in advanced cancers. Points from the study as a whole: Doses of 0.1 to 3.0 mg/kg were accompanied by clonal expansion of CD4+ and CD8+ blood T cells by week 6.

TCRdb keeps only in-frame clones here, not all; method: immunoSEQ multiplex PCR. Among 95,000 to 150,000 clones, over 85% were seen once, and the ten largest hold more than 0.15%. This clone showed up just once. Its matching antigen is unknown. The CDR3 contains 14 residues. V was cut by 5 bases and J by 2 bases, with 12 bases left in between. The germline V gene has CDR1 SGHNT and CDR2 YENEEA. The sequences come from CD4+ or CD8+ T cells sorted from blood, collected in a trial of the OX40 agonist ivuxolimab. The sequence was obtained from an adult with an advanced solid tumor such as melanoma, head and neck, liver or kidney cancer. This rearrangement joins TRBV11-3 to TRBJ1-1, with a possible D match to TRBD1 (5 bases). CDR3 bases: TGTGCCAGCAGCATCGGGGCAGCAAACACTGAAGCTTTCTTT. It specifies CASSIGAANTEAFF.